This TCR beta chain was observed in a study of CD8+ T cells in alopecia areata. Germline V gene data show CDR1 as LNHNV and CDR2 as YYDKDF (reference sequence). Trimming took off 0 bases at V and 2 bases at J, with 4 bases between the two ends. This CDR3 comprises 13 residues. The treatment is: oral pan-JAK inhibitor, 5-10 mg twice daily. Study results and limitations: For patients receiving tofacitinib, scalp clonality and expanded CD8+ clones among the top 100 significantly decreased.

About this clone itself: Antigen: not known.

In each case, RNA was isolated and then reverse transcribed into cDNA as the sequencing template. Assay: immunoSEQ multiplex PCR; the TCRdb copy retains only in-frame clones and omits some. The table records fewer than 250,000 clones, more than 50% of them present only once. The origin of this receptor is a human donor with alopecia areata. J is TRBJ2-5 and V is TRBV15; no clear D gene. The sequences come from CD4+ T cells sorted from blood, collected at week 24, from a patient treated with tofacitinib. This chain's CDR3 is CATSRDGQETQYF. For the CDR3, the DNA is TGTGCCACCAGCAGAGATGGGCAAGAGACCCAGTACTTC.